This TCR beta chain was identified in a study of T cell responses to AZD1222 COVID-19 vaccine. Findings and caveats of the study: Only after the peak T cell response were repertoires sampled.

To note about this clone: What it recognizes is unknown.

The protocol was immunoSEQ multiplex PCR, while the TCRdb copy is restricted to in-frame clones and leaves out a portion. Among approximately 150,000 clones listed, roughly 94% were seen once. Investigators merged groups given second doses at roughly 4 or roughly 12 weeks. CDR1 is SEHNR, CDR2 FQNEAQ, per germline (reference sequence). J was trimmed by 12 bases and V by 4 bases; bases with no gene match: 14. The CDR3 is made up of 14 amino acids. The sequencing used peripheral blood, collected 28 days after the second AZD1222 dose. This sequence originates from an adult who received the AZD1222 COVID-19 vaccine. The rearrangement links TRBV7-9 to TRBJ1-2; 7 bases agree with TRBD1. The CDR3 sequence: CASSSTPPGQQDTF. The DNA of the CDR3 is TGTGCCAGCAGCTCAACCCCCCCGGGACAGCAGGACACCTTC.